Shown below are 30 T cell receptor beta chains from a single sample sequenced in a study of shared clonotypes between healthy human individuals. Profiled with immunoSEQ multiplex PCR; TCRdb holds only in-frame clones, not every one. The repertoire holds roughly 2.5 million clones, with roughly 92% as singletons. The sequenced sample was naive CD4+ T cells sorted from blood. The subset is: CD45RA+ positively selected. The receptors were gathered from a man aged 18-30 years in good health.

This chain uses TRBV4-2 with TRBJ2-7; TRBD1 agrees at 8 bases. The length of the CDR3 is 14 residues. With V trimmed by 4 bases and J by 4 bases, 6 bases remained unmatched. Per the germline V gene, CDR1 is LGHNA and CDR2 is YNFKEQ. CDR3 in amino acids: CASSRDRGGYEQYF. The CDR3 DNA sequence: TGTGCCAGCAGCCGCGACAGGGGAGGATACGAGCAGTACTTC.

The V call is TRBV30, the J call TRBJ2-5; D unresolved. The ends were cut back, 1 base at V and 0 bases at J, with 12 bases in the middle. Germline assignment: CDR1 GTSNPN and CDR2 SVGIG (reference sequence). The CDR3 has 15 residues. CDR3 region: CAWSDKATYQETQYF. In nucleotides, the CDR3 is TGTGCCTGGAGTGATAAGGCAACGTACCAAGAGACCCAGTACTTC. The complete variable domain, with remaining parts taken from reference TRBV30 and TRBJ2-5, reads SQTIHQWPATLVQPVGSPLSLECTVEGTSNPNLYWYRQAAGRGLQLLFYSVGIGQISSEVPQNLSASRPQDRQFILSSKKLLLSDSGFYLCAWSDKATYQETQYFGPGTRLLVL.

This chain uses TRBV5-6 with TRBJ2-1; 7 positions agree with TRBD1. CDR3 size: 12 residues. Germline V lookup: CDR1 SGHDT, CDR2 YYEEEE. V gave up 3 bases and J gave up 14 bases; unmatched junction bases: 8. CDR3 loop: CASSSDRAGEFF. CDR3 coding DNA: TGTGCCAGCAGCTCCGACAGGGCTGGGGAGTTCTTC.

J is TRBJ1-5 and V is TRBV30, with TRBD1 matching 8 bases. This CDR3 comprises 16 residues. After removal of 2 bases from V and 0 bases from J, the junction contained 6 bases not matched to a gene. Germline-derived CDR1 and CDR2 are GTSNPN and SVGIG (reference sequence). DNA of the CDR3: TGTGCCTGGAGTCCCCGACAGGGGATTAGCAATCAGCCCCAGCATTTT. Protein sequence: CAWSPRQGISNQPQHF. Complete variable domain (other parts from reference TRBV30 and TRBJ1-5): SQTIHQWPATLVQPVGSPLSLECTVEGTSNPNLYWYRQAAGRGLQLLFYSVGIGQISSEVPQNLSASRPQDRQFILSSKKLLLSDSGFYLCAWSPRQGISNQPQHFGDGTRLSIL.

V gene TRBV11-2 combines with J gene TRBJ2-2; D may correspond to TRBD1 or TRBD2 (6 bases each). Trimming stripped 0 bases from V and 6 bases from J, with 11 bases between. Germline lookup yields CDR1 SGHAT and CDR2 FQNNGV. The CDR3 consists of 15 residues. CDR3 nucleotide sequence: TGTGCCAGCAGCTTAGATCACAGGGAGGCCGGGGAGCTGTTTTTT. Amino acids: CASSLDHREAGELFF.

This chain connects TRBV7-9 to TRBJ2-3; D ambiguous. The CDR3 is made up of 14 amino acids. Trimming removed 4 bases from V and 2 bases from J, with 10 bases in between. Per the germline V gene, CDR1 is SEHNR and CDR2 is FQNEAQ (reference sequence). The CDR3 DNA sequence: TGTGCCAGCAGCTCCCAAGGGCCCACAGATACGCAGTATTTT. Its protein is CASSSQGPTDTQYF.

The chain uses TRBV7-2 and TRBJ2-3; perhaps TRBD2 as D (6 bases). V dropped 3 bases and J dropped 4 bases, with 11 bases sitting between them. The V gene's germline CDR1 is SGHTA and CDR2 FQGNSA. CDR3 length: 14 amino acids. The CDR3 loop is CASSFGGGPDTQYF. CDR3 DNA sequence: TGTGCCAGCAGCTTCGGAGGAGGGCCAGATACGCAGTATTTT. Filled out from reference TRBV7-2 and TRBJ2-3, the complete variable domain reads GAGVSQSPSNKVTEKGKDVELRCDPISGHTALYWYRQSLGQGLEFLIYFQGNSAPDKSGLPSDRFSAERTGGSVSTLTIQRTQQEDSAVYLCASSFGGGPDTQYFGPGTRLTVL.

The V gene is TRBV27, the J gene TRBJ2-7; D may be TRBD2 (6 bases). V gave up 6 bases and J gave up 0 bases, with 18 bases separating them. The CDR3 extends over 16 amino acids. The germline gives CDR1 MNHEY, CDR2 SMNVEV (reference sequence). In DNA, the CDR3 is TGTGCCAGCAGCCGCCGGGGACTCCCTAGCTCCTACGAGCAGTACTTC. Translated: CASSRRGLPSSYEQYF.

This chain links TRBV6-5 with TRBJ2-1, with D perhaps being TRBD1 or TRBD2 (5 bases each). CDR1 MNHEY and CDR2 SVGAGI come from the germline V gene. Trimming removed 6 bases at V and 4 bases at J, with 13 bases between. The CDR3 is made up of 14 amino acids. The CDR3 nucleotides are TGTGCCAGCAGGACGGGACGACTATACAATGAGCAGTTCTTC. This encodes CASRTGRLYNEQFF.

The CDR3 sequence is CASKRTSGAQYF. The CDR3 nucleotides are TGTGCCAGCAAGAGGACTAGCGGGGCGCAGTATTTT. This chain joins TRBV6-1 and TRBJ2-3; 12 bases map to TRBD2. V dropped 7 bases and J dropped 10; count of bases not matched to a gene: 3. CDR1 is MNHNS and CDR2 is SASEGT in the germline V gene. The CDR3 loop spans 12 amino acids.

The rearrangement links TRBV6-5 to TRBJ1-1; 11 nucleotides align to TRBD1. V shed 6 bases, J shed 10 bases, and the junction held 10 bases outside the gene matches. The CDR3 length is 14 residues. The V gene's germline CDR1 is MNHEY and CDR2 SVGAGI. The CDR3 sequence: CASSRDRGNSLAFF. CDR3 bases: TGTGCCAGCAGCCGGGACAGGGGGAATAGTTTAGCTTTCTTT.

V gene TRBV28 combines with J gene TRBJ2-1; D unclear. The CDR3 is 14 residues long. CDR1 and CDR2 from the germline V gene are MDHEN and SYDVKM. The ends were cut back, 6 bases at V and 5 bases at J, with 14 bases in the middle. DNA for the CDR3: TGTGCCAGCAGCACCCTCGGTGGGAACAATGAGCAGTTCTTC. Translating it yields CASSTLGGNNEQFF. The whole variable domain, remainder taken from reference TRBV28 and TRBJ2-1, is DVKVTQSSRYLVKRTGEKVFLECVQDMDHENMFWYRQDPGLGLRLIYFSYDVKMKEKGDIPEGYSVSREKKERFSLILESASTNQTSMYLCASSTLGGNNEQFFGPGTRLTVL.

V and J are TRBV2 and TRBJ2-7; no definite D call. Per the germline V gene, CDR1 is SNHLY and CDR2 is FYNNEI. The CDR3 contains 15 residues. V lost 6 bases and J lost 4, with 19 bases in between. CDR3 sequence: CASRLGLEPLYEQYF. CDR3 DNA sequence: TGTGCCAGCAGGTTGGGCCTCGAACCCCTATACGAGCAGTACTTC.

The chain combines TRBV9 with TRBJ2-1; the match to TRBD2 covers 8 bases. J lost 8 bases, V lost 4 bases, and 8 bases had no gene match. Germline CDR1 SGDLS, CDR2 YYNGEE. This CDR3 region has 14 residues. The DNA of the CDR3 is TGTGCCAGCAGCAGCCGGACTAGCACCTATGAGCAGTTCTTC. It codes for CASSSRTSTYEQFF.

The chain couples TRBV10-3 to TRBJ1-5; a possible D gene is TRBD1 (6 bases). Germline V gene sequence: CDR1 ENHRY, CDR2 SYGVKD. The CDR3 length is 15 residues. Trimming took 0 bases from V and 5 from J, leaving 11 bases between them. In nucleotides, the CDR3 is TGTGCCATCAGTGAGTCCCGGACAGACCATCAGCCCCAGCATTTT. It specifies CAISESRTDHQPQHF.

V gene TRBV9 combines with J gene TRBJ2-7; either TRBD1 or TRBD2 may fit D (5 bases each). Germline V gene lookup returns CDR1 SGDLS and CDR2 YYNGEE. V was cut by 2 bases and J by 7 bases, with 19 bases left in between. The CDR3 sequence is 15 residues long. The CDR3 DNA follows: TGTGCCAGCAGCGTCGGGGCCGCGAAGGGAGAGGAGCAGTACTTC. This translates into CASSVGAAKGEEQYF.

This rearrangement joins TRBV4-1 to TRBJ2-1; D is perhaps TRBD2 (6 bases). The CDR3 is 14 residues long. Germline lookup yields CDR1 MGHRA and CDR2 YSYEKL. Deletions cut 3 bases from V and 11 bases from J, with 17 bases between. The CDR3 DNA follows: TGCGCCAGCAGCCAGGCCCTGGGAGGTTTGAAGCAGTTCTTC. This translates into CASSQALGGLKQFF.

The CDR3, as DNA: TGTGCCAGCAGCTTAGCCCTCGCGGTCCCCGAGCAGTACTTC. It encodes CASSLALAVPEQYF. This chain links TRBV7-2 with TRBJ2-7; no clear D gene. The CDR3 is 14 residues long. V was pared by 0 bases and J by 6 bases, with 12 bases between. Germline V gives CDR1 SGHTA, CDR2 FQGNSA.

V usage is TRBV5-1 and J usage is TRBJ1-3; 9 bases fit TRBD1. Losses at the gene ends were 2 bases for V and 8 bases for J; bases not matched to a gene: 8. The length of the CDR3 is 15 residues. Germline values: CDR1 SGHRS, CDR2 YFSETQ. The CDR3, as DNA: TGCGCCAGCAGCTTTCCCCGGACAGGGGTGGACACCATATATTTT. Translated, it gives CASSFPRTGVDTIYF.

The chain is built from TRBV28 and TRBJ1-2; D unclear. Germline assignment: CDR1 MDHEN and CDR2 SYDVKM. This CDR3 spans 12 amino acids. Trimming pared 6 bases from V and 0 bases from J, leaving 5 bases between. The CDR3 DNA reads as TGTGCCAGCAGAAGTCCTAACTATGGCTACACCTTC. This gives the protein CASRSPNYGYTF.

This clone has just one count. The V call is TRBV7-3, the J call TRBJ2-2; 15 nucleotides line up with TRBD2. CDR3 length equals 16 residues. V shed 5 bases, J shed 4 bases, and the junction held 2 bases outside the gene matches. Germline lookup yields CDR1 SGHTA and CDR2 FQGTGA. The CDR3 bases are TGTGCCAGCAGCAAGGGACTAGCGGGGGGCACCGGGGAGCTGTTTTTT. Its protein is CASSKGLAGGTGELFF.

This chain uses TRBV6-9 with TRBJ1-4; D uncertain. The germline CDR1 and CDR2 sequences are MNHGY and SVAAGI. V lost 4 bases and J 5 bases, leaving 5 bases between the germline ends. The CDR3 sequence is 12 residues long. CDR3 in amino acids: CASSSRNEKLFF. CDR3 DNA sequence: TGTGCCAGCAGTTCGCGCAATGAAAAACTGTTTTTT.

The rearrangement uses TRBV9 and TRBJ1-6, with D maybe TRBD1 (6 bases). Germline assignment: CDR1 SGDLS and CDR2 YYNGEE. CDR3 length: 17 amino acids. The ends were cut back, 3 bases at V and 1 base at J, with 14 bases in the middle. Here the CDR3 DNA reads TGTGCCAGCAGCGCGGGCAGGGGAGTTTCCTATAATTCACCCCTCCACTTT. Translating gives CASSAGRGVSYNSPLHF.

V is TRBV10-3 and J is TRBJ1-4; D unclear. Between the trimmed V and J ends, which lost 5 bases and 1 base, there was a span of 20 bases. This CDR3 comprises 18 residues. Germline V gene sequence: CDR1 ENHRY, CDR2 SYGVKD. The CDR3 region has the DNA TGTGCCATCAGTCGGGGATCCTTGGATGGGCGAACTAATGAAAAACTGTTTTTT. Its protein is CAISRGSLDGRTNEKLFF.

This chain connects TRBV19 to TRBJ1-4; D is possibly TRBD1 (5 bases). Between the trimmed V and J ends, which lost 4 bases and 0 bases, there was a span of 12 bases. The germline V gene has CDR1 LNHDA and CDR2 SQIVND (reference sequence). The CDR3 loop spans 16 amino acids. Here the CDR3 reads CASSKITGSTNEKLFF. The CDR3 DNA reads TGTGCCAGTAGTAAAATCACAGGATCAACTAATGAAAAACTGTTTTTT.

The chain carries TRBV29-1 and TRBJ1-4; TRBD1 matches 8 bases. V trimming: 3 bases; J trimming: 4 bases; junction bases outside the gene matches: 4. Germline CDR1 and CDR2: SQVTM and ANQGSEA. This CDR3 has 14 residues. This chain's CDR3 is CSVEVTGVNEKLFF. The CDR3 nucleotides are TGCAGCGTTGAGGTGACAGGGGTTAATGAAAAACTGTTTTTT.

The count of this clone is one. The chain combines TRBV4-1 with TRBJ2-7, with 9 bases matching TRBD2. This CDR3 is built from 17 residues. The V gene's germline CDR1 is MGHRA and CDR2 YSYEKL. Unmatched junction bases numbered 7, after V lost 1 base and J lost 0 bases. CDR3 in amino acids: CASSQAAAGGLSYEQYF. The CDR3, as DNA: TGCGCCAGCAGCCAAGCAGCAGCGGGAGGCCTCTCCTACGAGCAGTACTTC.

This clone was seen a single time. V gene TRBV2 combines with J gene TRBJ2-2, with D tentatively TRBD1 (5 bases). From germline, CDR1 is SNHLY and CDR2 FYNNEI. Trimming shortened V by 3 bases and J by 3 bases, and 8 bases separated the two germline ends. CDR3 length: 14 amino acids. The CDR3 spells CASSETAYTGELFF. Written as DNA, the CDR3 is TGTGCCAGCAGTGAGACAGCCTACACCGGGGAGCTGTTTTTT.

The V call is TRBV18, the J call TRBJ1-5; D is unclear. The V and J ends lost 3 bases and 4 bases respectively, with 13 bases between them. Germline V lookup: CDR1 KGHSH, CDR2 LQKENI. This CDR3 is 15 amino acids long. CDR3 sequence reads: CASSPSRIENQPQHF. In DNA, the CDR3 is TGTGCCAGCTCACCCTCCAGGATCGAAAATCAGCCCCAGCATTTT.

The chain employs TRBV9 and TRBJ2-5, with D perhaps matching TRBD1 (5 bases). V was trimmed by 0 bases and J by 1 base, leaving 10 bases between them. This CDR3 spans 15 amino acids. Germline V gene sequence: CDR1 SGDLS, CDR2 YYNGEE. The CDR3 is CASSVGGKSQETQYF. The CDR3 DNA reads TGTGCCAGCAGCGTAGGGGGCAAGTCCCAAGAGACCCAGTACTTC.